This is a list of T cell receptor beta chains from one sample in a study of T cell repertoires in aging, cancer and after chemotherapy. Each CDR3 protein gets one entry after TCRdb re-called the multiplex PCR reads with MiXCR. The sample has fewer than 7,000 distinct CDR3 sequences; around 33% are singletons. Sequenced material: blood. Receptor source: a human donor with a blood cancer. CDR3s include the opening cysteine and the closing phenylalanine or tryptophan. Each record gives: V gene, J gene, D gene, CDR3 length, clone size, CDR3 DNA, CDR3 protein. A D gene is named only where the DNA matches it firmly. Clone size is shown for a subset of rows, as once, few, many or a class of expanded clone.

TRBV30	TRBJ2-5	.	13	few	TGTGCCTGGAGTGGGGGGCTCCAAGAGACCCAGTACTTC	CAWSGGLQETQYF
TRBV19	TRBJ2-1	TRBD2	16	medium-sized	TGTGCCAGTAGTACCAGCGGGAGGGCCGGAGGAAGTGAGCAGTTCTTC	CASSTSGRAGGSEQFF
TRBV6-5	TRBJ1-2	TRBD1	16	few	TGTGCCAGCAGACTTGTGGGACAGGGGCGACACTATGGCTACACCTTC	CASRLVGQGRHYGYTF
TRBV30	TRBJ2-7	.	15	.	TGTGCCTGGAATCTAAAGGGGCTGGCCTCCTACGAGCAGTACTTC	CAWNLKGLASYEQYF
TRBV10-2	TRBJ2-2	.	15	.	TGCGCCAGCAGTTCCGGGACGGCGAACACCGGGGAGCTGTTTTTT	CASSSGTANTGELFF
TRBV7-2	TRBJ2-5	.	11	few	TGTGCCAGCAGCCTAAAGGAGACCCAGTACTTC	CASSLKETQYF
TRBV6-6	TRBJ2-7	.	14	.	TGTGCCAGCAGTGAATGGATCGCCGGCTACGAGCAGTACTTC	CASSEWIAGYEQYF
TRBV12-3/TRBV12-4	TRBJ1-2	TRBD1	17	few	TGTGCCAGCAGTTTAACCCTAAGGGGGCGTGAAGACTATGGCTACACCTTC	CASSLTLRGREDYGYTF
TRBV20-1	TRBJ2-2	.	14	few	TGCAGTGCTAGAGATCGACTTGTTACCGGGGAGCTGTTTTTT	CSARDRLVTGELFF
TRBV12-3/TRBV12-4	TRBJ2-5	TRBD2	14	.	TGTGCCAGCAGCGTTGGACTAGTTACGGAGACCCAGTACTTC	CASSVGLVTETQYF
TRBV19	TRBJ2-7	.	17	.	TGTGCCAGTAGCCTTTCCACCCTACACCGCCGGGGCTACGAGCAGTACTTC	CASSLSTLHRRGYEQYF
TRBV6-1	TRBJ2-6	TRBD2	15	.	TGTGCCAGCAGGCCAGGGACTACTGGGGCCAACGTCCTGACTTTC	CASRPGTTGANVLTF
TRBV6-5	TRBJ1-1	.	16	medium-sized	TGTGCCAGCAGCCGACGACATAGGGGCAAGAACACTGAAGCTTTCTTT	CASSRRHRGKNTEAFF
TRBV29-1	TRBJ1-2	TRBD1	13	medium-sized	TGCAGCTCCGGGGGACAGGGGACGGATGGCTACACCTTC	CSSGGQGTDGYTF
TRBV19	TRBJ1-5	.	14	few	TGTGCCAGTAGCGTGCATGACAGGCATCAGCCCCAGCATTTT	CASSVHDRHQPQHF
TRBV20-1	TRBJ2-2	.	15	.	TGCAGTATGGTCGGAGCAAACGCGAACACCGGGGAGCTGTTTTTT	CSMVGANANTGELFF
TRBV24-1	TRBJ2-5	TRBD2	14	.	TGTGCCAGCAGTGACCTTAGCGGGGGTGGGACCCAGTACTTC	CASSDLSGGGTQYF
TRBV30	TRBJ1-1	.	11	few	TGTGCCTGGAGTGTTCTGGCTGAAGCTTTCTTT	CAWSVLAEAFF
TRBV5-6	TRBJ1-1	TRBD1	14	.	TGTGCCAGCAGCCCGGGGACAGGGCGAACTGAAGCTTTCTTT	CASSPGTGRTEAFF
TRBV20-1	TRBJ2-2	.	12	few	TGCAGTGCTAGAGCAATTTTCGGGGAGCTGTTTTTT	CSARAIFGELFF
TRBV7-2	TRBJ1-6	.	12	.	TGTGCCAGCAGCCAGACTCGGGAACCCCTCCACTTT	CASSQTREPLHF
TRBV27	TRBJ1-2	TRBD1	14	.	TGTGCCAGCAGGTCGACAGGGGGCTATGGTGGCTACACCTTC	CASRSTGGYGGYTF
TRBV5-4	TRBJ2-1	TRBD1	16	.	TGTGCCAGCAGCCCAGGGGGCGCCGGGTCCTACAATGAGCAGTTCTTC	CASSPGGAGSYNEQFF
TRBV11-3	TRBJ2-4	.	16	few	TGTGCCAGCAGCTTTCCTGGGGCCGGGCCCAAAAACATTCAGTACTTC	CASSFPGAGPKNIQYF
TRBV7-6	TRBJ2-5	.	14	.	TGTGCCAGCAGCTTACTTCGGGAGAGTGGGACCCAGTACTTC	CASSLLRESGTQYF
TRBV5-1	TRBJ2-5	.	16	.	TGCGCCAGCAGCTTGGCCCCCACCCGGGGTAGTGAGACCCAGTACTTC	CASSLAPTRGSETQYF
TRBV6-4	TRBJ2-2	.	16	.	TGTGCCAGCAGTGCCTGGACTATTTTCGACACCGGGGAGCTGTTTTTT	CASSAWTIFDTGELFF
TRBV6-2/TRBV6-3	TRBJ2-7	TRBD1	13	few	TGTGCCAGCAGTACTCAGGGGGCCTACGAGCAGTACTTC	CASSTQGAYEQYF
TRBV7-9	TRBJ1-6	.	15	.	TGTGCCAGCAGCCCGCCGGGATTACTACCTTCACCCCTCCACTTT	CASSPPGLLPSPLHF
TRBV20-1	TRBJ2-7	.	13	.	TGCAGTGCCAACCAACCTCTACGCTACGAGCAGTACTTC	CSANQPLRYEQYF
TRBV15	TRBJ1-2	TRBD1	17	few	TGTGCCACCAGCCGGCTAACCGGGACAGTAACGACTGGCGGCTACACCTTC	CATSRLTGTVTTGGYTF
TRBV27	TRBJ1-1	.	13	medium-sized	TGTGCCAGCTGGGACCTCATGAGCACTGAAGCTTTCTTT	CASWDLMSTEAFF
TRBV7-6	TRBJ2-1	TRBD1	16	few	TGTGCCAGCAGCCACCGAGACAGGGGGTACCCCCATGAGCAGTTCTTC	CASSHRDRGYPHEQFF
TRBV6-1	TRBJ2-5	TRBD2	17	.	TGTGCCAGCAGTTCCTTCGGACTAGCGTCGCCTAAAGAGACCCAGTACTTC	CASSSFGLASPKETQYF
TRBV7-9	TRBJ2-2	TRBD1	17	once	TGTGCCAGCAGCTTAGGACAGGGCCCCGCGAACACCGGGGAGCTGTTTTTT	CASSLGQGPANTGELFF
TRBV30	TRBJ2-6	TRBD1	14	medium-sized	TGTGCCGCAACCGGGACAGCTGGGGCCAACGTCCTGACTTTC	CAATGTAGANVLTF
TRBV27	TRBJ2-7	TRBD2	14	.	TGTGCCAGCAGCCCCCCAGGGTGGGGCCGGGAGGAGTACTTC	CASSPPGWGREEYF
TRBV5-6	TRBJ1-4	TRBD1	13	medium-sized	TGTGCCAGCAGCAAGGACAGGGGTGAAAAACTGTTTTTT	CASSKDRGEKLFF
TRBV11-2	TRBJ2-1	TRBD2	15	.	TGTGCCAGCAGCTTTGGCGGGGGCTCCTACAATGAGCAGTTCTTC	CASSFGGGSYNEQFF
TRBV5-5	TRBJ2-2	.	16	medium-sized	TGTGCCAGCAGCTTGAATCCGCGCCGGGCTGGCGGGGAGCTGTTTTTT	CASSLNPRRAGGELFF
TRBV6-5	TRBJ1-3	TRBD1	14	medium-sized	TGTGCCAGCAGTTTGACAGGGATTGGAAACACCATATATTTT	CASSLTGIGNTIYF